A selection of T cell receptor beta chains follows, all from one sample in a study of T cells in Graves' hyperthyroidism and ophthalmopathy. MiXCR was run by TCRdb on the multiplex PCR reads, yielding one entry per CDR3 protein. The repertoire consists of under 350,000 distinct CDR3 sequences, with less than 30% occurring once and the leading ten covering around 30%. The sample comprised blood. The receptors were gathered from a man aged 35-49 years with Graves' hyperthyroidism that later progressed to Graves' ophthalmopathy. The CDR3 runs from the conserved cysteine through the conserved F or W. Fields, in order: J gene, CDR3 length, D gene, clone size, V gene, CDR3 protein, CDR3 DNA. The D gene is left open where the match is weak. Only some rows state a clone size, as once, few, many or a class for expanded clones.

>TRBJ1-2|12|TRBD1|many|TRBV2
CASTIQGNGYTF
TGTGCCAGCACCATACAGGGGAATGGCTACACCTTC
>TRBJ1-2|12|-|many|TRBV10-2
CATGDVAYGYTF
TGCGCCACCGGAGACGTTGCCTATGGCTACACCTTC
>TRBJ1-2|16|TRBD1|few|TRBV28
CASTTQWDREAYGYTF
TGTGCCAGCACCACCCAATGGGACAGGGAGGCCTATGGCTACACCTTC
>TRBJ1-5|15|-|-|TRBV6-1
CASTRTGFGTQPQHF
TGTGCCAGCACCAGAACAGGGTTCGGTACTCAGCCCCAGCATTTT
>TRBJ1-2|12|-|few|TRBV12-3/TRBV12-4
CASSSYSYGYTF
TGTGCCAGCAGCTCCTACAGCTATGGCTACACCTTC
>TRBJ1-1|13|TRBD1|many|TRBV2
CAIGQGEATEAFF
TGTGCCATTGGACAGGGCGAGGCCACTGAAGCTTTCTTT
>TRBJ1-2|16|-|many|TRBV27
CASSPSQMSGNYGYTF
TGTGCCAGCAGTCCCTCCCAAATGTCAGGAAACTATGGCTACACCTTC
>TRBJ2-7|13|-|many|TRBV6-5
CASSSDSPYEQYF
TGTGCCAGCAGTTCCGACAGCCCCTACGAGCAGTACTTC
>TRBJ2-2|15|-|many|TRBV6-5
CASSYRGPQTGELFF
TGTGCCAGCAGTTACCGGGGACCCCAGACCGGGGAGCTGTTTTTT
>TRBJ1-1|15|TRBD1|-|TRBV24-1
CATSDPGTGNTEAFF
TGTGCCACCAGTGATCCAGGGACAGGGAACACTGAAGCTTTCTTT
>TRBJ2-3|17|-|many|TRBV19
CASSTGGGQGDTDTQYF
TGTGCCAGTAGTACGGGGGGAGGACAGGGAGACACAGATACGCAGTATTTT